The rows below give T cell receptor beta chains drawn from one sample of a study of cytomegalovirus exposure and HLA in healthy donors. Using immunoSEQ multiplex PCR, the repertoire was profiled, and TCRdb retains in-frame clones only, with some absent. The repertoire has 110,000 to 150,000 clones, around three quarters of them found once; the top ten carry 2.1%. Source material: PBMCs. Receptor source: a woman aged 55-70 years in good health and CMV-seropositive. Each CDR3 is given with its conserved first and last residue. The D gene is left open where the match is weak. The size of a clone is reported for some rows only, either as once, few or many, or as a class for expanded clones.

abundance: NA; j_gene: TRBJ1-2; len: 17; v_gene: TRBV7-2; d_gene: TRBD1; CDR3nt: TGTGCCAGCAGGACCGGGACAGGGGGCGCGATAGGCTATGGCTACACCTTC; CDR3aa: CASRTGTGGAIGYGYTF
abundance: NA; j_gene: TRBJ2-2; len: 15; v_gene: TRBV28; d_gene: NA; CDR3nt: TGTGCCAGCCGGAGTCCGGGACAGAACACCGGGGAGCTGTTTTTT; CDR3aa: CASRSPGQNTGELFF
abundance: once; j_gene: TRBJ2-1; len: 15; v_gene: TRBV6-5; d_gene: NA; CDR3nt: TGTGCCAGCAGTTACTCGAGGCACGGAGGGAATGAGCAGTTCTTC; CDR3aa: CASSYSRHGGNEQFF
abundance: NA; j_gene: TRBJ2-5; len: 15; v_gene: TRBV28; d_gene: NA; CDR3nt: TGTGCCAGCAGTATAGGTACAGGACCCCAAGAGACCCAGTACTTC; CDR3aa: CASSIGTGPQETQYF
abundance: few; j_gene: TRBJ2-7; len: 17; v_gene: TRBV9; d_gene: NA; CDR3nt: TGTGCCAGCAGCCCCCCAACAGCGGCGGAAACTACCTACGAGCAGTACTTC; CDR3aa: CASSPPTAAETTYEQYF
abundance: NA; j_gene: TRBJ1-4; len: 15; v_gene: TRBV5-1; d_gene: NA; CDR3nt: TGCGCCAGCAGCTTGTCCTCAGCAACTAATGAAAAACTGTTTTTT; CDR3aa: CASSLSSATNEKLFF
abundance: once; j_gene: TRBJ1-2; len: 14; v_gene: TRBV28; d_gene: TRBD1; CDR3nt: TGTGCCAGCAGTCGACAGGGAATAGTGAAGGGCTACACCTTC; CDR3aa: CASSRQGIVKGYTF
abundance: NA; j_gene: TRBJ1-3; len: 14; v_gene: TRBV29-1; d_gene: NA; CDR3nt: TGCAGCGTAGAGGAGTTCGAGTTTGGAAACACCATATATTTT; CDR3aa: CSVEEFEFGNTIYF
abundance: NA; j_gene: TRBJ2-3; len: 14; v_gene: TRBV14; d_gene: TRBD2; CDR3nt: TGTGCCAGCCAAAGCGGGGTCCGCACAGATACGCAGTATTTT; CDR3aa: CASQSGVRTDTQYF
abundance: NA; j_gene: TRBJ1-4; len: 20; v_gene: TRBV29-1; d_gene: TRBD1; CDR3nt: TGCAGCTCCTCTCTGGGGCAGGGGGCGCCCCGAGGGGTAGTATCTGAAAAACTGTTTTTT; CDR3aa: CSSSLGQGAPRGVVSEKLFF
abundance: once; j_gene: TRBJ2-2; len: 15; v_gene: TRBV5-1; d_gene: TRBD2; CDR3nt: TGCGCCAGCAGCAGTAGCGGGAGATTGGCCGGGGAGCTGTTTTTT; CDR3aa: CASSSSGRLAGELFF
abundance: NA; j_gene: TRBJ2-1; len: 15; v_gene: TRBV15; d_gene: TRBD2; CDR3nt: TGTGCCACCAGCGCCGGACTAGCGGGAGGGAATGAGCAGTTCTTC; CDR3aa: CATSAGLAGGNEQFF
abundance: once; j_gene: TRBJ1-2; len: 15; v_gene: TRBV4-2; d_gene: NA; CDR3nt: TGTGCCAGCAGCCAAGAGAGAAGGGCTCGCGGGGGCTACACCTTC; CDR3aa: CASSQERRARGGYTF
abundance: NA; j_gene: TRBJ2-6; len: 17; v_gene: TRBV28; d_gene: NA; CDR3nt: TGTGCCAGCGCTGGGCCCCTGCCCCGCTCTGGGGCCAACGTCCTGACTTTC; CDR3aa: CASAGPLPRSGANVLTF
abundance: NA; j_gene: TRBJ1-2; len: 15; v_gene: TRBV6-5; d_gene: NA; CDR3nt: TGTGCCAGCAGTTACACGACGGTTCAGGGCTATGGCTACACCTTC; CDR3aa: CASSYTTVQGYGYTF
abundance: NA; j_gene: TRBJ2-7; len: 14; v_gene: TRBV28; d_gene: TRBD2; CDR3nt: TGTGCCAGCAGTTTGAGCGGGGACGTATACGAGCAGTACTTC; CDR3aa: CASSLSGDVYEQYF
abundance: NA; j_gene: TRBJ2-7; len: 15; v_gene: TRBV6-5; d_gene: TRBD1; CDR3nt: TGTGCCAGCAGTTACTCGAGGACAGGGCCCTACGAGCAGTACTTC; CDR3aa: CASSYSRTGPYEQYF
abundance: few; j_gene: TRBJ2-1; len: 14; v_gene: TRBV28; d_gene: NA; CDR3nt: TGTGCCAGCAGTTCCTCCGGGACTTTGAATGAGCAGTTCTTC; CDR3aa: CASSSSGTLNEQFF
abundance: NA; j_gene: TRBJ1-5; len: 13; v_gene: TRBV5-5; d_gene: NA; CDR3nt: TGTGCCAGCAGCTTAGGGGAGGGCCAGCCCCAGCATTTT; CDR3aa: CASSLGEGQPQHF
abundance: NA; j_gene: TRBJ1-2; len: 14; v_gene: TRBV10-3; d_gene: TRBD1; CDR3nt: TGTGCCATCAGTTCCCCGGGACAGCCCTATGGCTACACCTTC; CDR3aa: CAISSPGQPYGYTF
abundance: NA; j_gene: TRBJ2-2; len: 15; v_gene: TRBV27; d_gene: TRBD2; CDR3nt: TGTGCCAGCAGTTTAGGGCTAGCGGGAACCGGGGAGCTGTTTTTT; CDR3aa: CASSLGLAGTGELFF
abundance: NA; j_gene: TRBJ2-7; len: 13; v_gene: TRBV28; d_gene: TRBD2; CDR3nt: TGTGCTAGCACGGTCAGCGGGAGACCCGAGCAGTACTTC; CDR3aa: CASTVSGRPEQYF
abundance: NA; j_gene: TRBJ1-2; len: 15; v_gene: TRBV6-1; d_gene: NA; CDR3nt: TGTGCCAGCAGTGAAGCGCTGGGCAGGGGCTATGGCTACACCTTC; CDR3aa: CASSEALGRGYGYTF
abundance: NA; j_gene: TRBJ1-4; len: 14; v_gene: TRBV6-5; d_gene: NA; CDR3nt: TGTGCCAGCAGTTCCCCGACAGTTAATGAAAAACTGTTTTTT; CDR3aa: CASSSPTVNEKLFF
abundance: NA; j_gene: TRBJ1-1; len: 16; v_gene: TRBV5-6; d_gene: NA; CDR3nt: TGTGCCAGCAGCGTGCCGGGACACACAAGGAACACTGAAGCTTTCTTT; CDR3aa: CASSVPGHTRNTEAFF
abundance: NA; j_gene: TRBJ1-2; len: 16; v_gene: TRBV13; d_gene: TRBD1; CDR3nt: TGTGCCAGCAGCTTAGGGGGGACAGGGGCACGGTATGGCTACACCTTC; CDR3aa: CASSLGGTGARYGYTF
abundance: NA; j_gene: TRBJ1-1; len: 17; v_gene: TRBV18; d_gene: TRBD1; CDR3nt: TGTGCCAGCTCACCTATGGTAATAGGACAGGATAACACTGAAGCTTTCTTT; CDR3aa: CASSPMVIGQDNTEAFF